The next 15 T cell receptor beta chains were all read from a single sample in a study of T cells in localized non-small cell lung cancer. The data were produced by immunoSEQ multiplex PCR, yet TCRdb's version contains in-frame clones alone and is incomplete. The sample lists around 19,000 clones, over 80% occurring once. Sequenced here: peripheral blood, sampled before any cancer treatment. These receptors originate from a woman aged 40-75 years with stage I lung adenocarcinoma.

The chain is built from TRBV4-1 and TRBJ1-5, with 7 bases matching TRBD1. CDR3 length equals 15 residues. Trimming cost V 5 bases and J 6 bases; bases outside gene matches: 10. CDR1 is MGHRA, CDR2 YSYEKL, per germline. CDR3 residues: CASSDGQGDSQPQHF. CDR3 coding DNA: TGCGCCAGCAGCGACGGTCAGGGGGACAGTCAGCCCCAGCATTTT.

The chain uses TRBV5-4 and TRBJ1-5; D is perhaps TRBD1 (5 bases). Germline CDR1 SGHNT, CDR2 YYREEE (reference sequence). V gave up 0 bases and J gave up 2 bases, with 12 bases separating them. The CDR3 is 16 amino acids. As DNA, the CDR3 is TGTGCCAGCAGCTTGGGGGGCAGGGTGGGCAATCAGCCCCAGCATTTT. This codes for CASSLGGRVGNQPQHF. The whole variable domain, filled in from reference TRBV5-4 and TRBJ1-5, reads ETGVTQSPTHLIKTRGQQVTLRCSSQSGHNTVSWYQQALGQGPQFIFQYYREEENGRGNFPPRFSGLQFPNYSSELNVNALELDDSALYLCASSLGGRVGNQPQHFGDGTRLSIL.

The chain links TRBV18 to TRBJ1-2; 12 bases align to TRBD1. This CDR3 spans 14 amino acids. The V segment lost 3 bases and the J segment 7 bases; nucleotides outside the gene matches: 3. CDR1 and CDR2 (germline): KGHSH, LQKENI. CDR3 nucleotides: TGTGCCAGCTCACCGGGACAGGGGGCATCTGGCTACACCTTC. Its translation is CASSPGQGASGYTF.

Here the CDR3 reads CASSLRVGGTSTDTQYF. CDR3 DNA: TGCGCCAGCAGCTTGAGAGTTGGGGGGACTAGCACAGATACGCAGTATTTT. V gene TRBV5-1 combines with J gene TRBJ2-3; tentatively, D is TRBD2 (6 bases). V dropped 1 base and J dropped 0 bases, with 15 bases sitting between them. Germline-derived CDR1 and CDR2 are SGHRS and YFSETQ. The CDR3 is 17 residues long.

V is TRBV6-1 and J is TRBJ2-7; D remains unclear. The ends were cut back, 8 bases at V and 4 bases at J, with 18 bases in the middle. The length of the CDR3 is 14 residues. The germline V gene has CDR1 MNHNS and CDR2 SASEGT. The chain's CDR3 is CASQFMGKEYEQYF. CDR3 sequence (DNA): TGTGCCAGCCAGTTTATGGGGAAAGAGTACGAGCAGTACTTC.

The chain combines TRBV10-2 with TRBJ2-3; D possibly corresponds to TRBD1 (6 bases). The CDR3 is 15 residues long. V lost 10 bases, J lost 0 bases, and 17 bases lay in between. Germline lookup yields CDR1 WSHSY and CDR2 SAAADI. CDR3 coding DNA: TGCGCCACGTTCTCTCGGACAGCTAGCACAGATACGCAGTATTTT. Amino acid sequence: CATFSRTASTDTQYF.

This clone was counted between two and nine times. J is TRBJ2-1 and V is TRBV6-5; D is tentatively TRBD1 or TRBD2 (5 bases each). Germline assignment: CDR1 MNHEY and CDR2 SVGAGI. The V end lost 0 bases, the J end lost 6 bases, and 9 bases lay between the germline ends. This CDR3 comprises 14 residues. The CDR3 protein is CASSYSFGANEQFF. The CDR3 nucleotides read TGTGCCAGCAGTTACTCCTTCGGGGCCAATGAGCAGTTCTTC.

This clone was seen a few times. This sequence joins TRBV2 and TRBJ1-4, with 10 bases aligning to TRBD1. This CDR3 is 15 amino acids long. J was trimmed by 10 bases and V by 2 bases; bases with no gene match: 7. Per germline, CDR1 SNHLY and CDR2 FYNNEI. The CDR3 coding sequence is TGTGCCAGCAGTGAACGAGGGACAGGGGTGTCAAAACTGTTTTTT. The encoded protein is CASSERGTGVSKLFF.

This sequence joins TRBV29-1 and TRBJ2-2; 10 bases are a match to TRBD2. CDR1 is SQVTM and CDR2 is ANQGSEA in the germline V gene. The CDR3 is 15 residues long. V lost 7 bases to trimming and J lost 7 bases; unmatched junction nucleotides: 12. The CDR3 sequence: CSGLAGGQDSGELFF. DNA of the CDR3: TGCAGCGGCTTAGCGGGGGGCCAGGACAGCGGGGAGCTGTTTTTT.

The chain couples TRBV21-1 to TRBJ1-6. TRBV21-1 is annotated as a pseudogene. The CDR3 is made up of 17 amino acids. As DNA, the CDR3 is TGTGCCAGCAGTCACGGGCTACACATACATCATAATTCACCCCTCCACTTT. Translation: CASSHGLHIHHNSPLHF.

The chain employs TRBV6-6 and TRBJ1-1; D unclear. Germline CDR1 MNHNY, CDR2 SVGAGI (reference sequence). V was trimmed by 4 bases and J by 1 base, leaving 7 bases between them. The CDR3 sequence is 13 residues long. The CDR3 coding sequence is TGTGCCAGCAGTTCCACAGAGAACACTGAAGCTTTCTTT. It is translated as CASSSTENTEAFF.

Here the CDR3 DNA reads TGTGCCAGCAGCTTCTTTCCGGGACGGGTCAATTCACCCCTCCACTTT. Its protein is CASSFFPGRVNSPLHF. This sequence joins TRBV7-2 and TRBJ1-6, with D possibly being TRBD1 (5 bases). The CDR3 sequence is 16 residues long. Germline lookup yields CDR1 SGHTA and CDR2 FQGNSA. V was shortened by 3 bases and J by 7 bases, with 16 bases between the two germline ends.

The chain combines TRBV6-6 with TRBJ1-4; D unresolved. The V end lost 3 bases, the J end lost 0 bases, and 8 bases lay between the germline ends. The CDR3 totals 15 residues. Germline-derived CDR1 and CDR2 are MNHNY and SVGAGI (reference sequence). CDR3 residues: CASSYQSATNEKLFF. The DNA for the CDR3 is TGTGCCAGCAGTTATCAAAGTGCAACTAATGAAAAACTGTTTTTT.

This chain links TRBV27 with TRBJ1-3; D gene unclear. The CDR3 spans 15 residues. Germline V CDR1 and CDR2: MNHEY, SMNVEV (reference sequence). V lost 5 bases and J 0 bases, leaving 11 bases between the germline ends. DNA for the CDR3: TGTGCCAGCAGTCTCACGGGCATCTCTGGAAACACCATATATTTT. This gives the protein CASSLTGISGNTIYF.

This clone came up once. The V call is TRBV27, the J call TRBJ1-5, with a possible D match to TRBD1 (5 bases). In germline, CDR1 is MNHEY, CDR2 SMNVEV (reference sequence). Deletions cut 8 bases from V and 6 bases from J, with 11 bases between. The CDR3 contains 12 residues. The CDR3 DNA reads TGTGCCAGCCGGCAGGGTCGTCAGCCCCAGCATTTT. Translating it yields CASRQGRQPQHF.